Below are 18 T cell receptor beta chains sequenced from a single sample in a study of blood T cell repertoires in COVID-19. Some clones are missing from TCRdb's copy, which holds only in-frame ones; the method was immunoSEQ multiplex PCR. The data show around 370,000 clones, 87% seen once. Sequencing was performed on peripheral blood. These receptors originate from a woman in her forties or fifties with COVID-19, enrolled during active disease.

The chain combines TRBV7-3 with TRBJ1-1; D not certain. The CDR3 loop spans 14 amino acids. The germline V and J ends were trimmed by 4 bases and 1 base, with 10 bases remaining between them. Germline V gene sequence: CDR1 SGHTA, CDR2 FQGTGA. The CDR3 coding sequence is TGTGCCAGCAGCTCCGTTGGCGGGAACACTGAAGCTTTCTTT. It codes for CASSSVGGNTEAFF.

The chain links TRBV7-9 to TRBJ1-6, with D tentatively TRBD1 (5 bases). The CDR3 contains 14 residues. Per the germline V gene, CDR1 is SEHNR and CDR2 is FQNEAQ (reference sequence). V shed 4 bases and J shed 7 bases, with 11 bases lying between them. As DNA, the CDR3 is TGTGCCAGCAGCTCACGGAGGGACAATTCACCCCTCCACTTT. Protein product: CASSSRRDNSPLHF. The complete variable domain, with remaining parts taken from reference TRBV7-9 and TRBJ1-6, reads DTGVSQNPRHKITKRGQNVTFRCDPISEHNRLYWYRQTLGQGPEFLTYFQNEAQLEKSRLLSDRFSAERPKGSFSTLEIQRTEQGDSAMYLCASSSRRDNSPLHFGNGTRLTVT.

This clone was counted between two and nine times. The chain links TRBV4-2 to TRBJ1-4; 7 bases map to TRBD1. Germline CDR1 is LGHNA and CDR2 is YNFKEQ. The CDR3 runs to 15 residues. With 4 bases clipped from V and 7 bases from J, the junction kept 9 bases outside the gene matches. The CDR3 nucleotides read TGTGCCAGCAGCCCGACAGGGAATAATGGTGAAAAACTGTTTTTT. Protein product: CASSPTGNNGEKLFF.

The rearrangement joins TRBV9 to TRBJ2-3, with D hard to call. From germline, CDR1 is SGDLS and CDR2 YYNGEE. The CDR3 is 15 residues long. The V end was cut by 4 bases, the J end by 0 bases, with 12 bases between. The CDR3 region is CASSQSLLSTDTQYF. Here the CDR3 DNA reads TGTGCCAGCAGCCAAAGCCTACTTAGCACAGATACGCAGTATTTT.

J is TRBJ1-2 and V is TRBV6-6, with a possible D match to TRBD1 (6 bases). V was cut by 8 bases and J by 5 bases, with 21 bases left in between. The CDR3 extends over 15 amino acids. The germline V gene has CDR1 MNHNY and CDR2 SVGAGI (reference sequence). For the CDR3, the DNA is TGTGCCAGCGGATCTGCTGGGGACAAATTATATGGCTACACCTTC. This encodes CASGSAGDKLYGYTF.

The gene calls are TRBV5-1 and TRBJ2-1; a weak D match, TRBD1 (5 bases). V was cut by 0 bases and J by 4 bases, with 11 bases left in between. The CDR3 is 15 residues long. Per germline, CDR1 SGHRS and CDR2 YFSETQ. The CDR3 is CASSLGQRLYNEQFF. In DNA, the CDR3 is TGCGCCAGCAGCTTGGGACAGAGACTTTACAATGAGCAGTTCTTC.

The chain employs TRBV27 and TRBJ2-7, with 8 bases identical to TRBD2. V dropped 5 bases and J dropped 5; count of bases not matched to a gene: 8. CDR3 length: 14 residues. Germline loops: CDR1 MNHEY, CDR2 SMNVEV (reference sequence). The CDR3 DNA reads TGTGCCAGCAGTCAGAAGCGGGAGTCTAACGAGCAGTACTTC. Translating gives CASSQKRESNEQYF.

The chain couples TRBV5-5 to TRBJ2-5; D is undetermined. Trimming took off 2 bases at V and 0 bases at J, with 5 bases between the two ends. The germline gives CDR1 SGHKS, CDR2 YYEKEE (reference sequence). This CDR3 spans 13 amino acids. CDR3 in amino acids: CASSLSYQETQYF. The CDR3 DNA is TGTGCCAGCAGCTTATCTTACCAAGAGACCCAGTACTTC.

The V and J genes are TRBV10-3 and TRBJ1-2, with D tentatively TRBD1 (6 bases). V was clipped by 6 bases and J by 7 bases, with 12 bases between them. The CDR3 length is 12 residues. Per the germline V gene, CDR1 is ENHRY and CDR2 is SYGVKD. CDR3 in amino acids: CAIRGGTAGYTF. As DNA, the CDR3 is TGTGCCATCAGAGGGGGTACGGCTGGCTACACCTTC.

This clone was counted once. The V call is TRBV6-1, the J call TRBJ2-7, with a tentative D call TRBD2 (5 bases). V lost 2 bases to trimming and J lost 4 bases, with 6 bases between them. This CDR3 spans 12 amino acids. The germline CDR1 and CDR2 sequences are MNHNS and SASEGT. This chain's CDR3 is CASSEREYEQYF. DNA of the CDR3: TGTGCCAGCAGTGAAAGGGAGTACGAGCAGTACTTC.

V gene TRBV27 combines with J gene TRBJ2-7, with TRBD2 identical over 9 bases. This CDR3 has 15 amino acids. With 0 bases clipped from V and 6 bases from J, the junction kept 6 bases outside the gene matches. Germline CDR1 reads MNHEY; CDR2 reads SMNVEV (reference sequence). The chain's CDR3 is CASSLSGTSPLEQYF. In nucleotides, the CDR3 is TGTGCCAGCAGTTTATCCGGGACTAGCCCCCTCGAGCAGTACTTC.

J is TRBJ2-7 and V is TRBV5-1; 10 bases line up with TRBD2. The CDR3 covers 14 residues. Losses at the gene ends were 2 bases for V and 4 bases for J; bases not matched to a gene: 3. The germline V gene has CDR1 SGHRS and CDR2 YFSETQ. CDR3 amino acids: CASSLGLAEYEQYF. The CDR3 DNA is TGCGCCAGCAGCTTAGGACTAGCGGAGTACGAGCAGTACTTC.

CDR3 residues: CAWSDYLSTDTQYF. The CDR3 DNA follows: TGTGCCTGGAGTGACTACCTTAGCACAGATACGCAGTATTTT. V and J are TRBV30 and TRBJ2-3; D unclear. The CDR3 has 14 residues. Trimming removed 1 base from V and 0 bases from J, with 8 bases in between. Germline V CDR1 and CDR2: GTSNPN, SVGIG (reference sequence).

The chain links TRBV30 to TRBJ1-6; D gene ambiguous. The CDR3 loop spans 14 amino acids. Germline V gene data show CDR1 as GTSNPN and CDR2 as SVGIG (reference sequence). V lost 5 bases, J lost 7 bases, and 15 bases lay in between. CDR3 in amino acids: CAWARSGRNSPLHF. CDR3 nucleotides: TGTGCCTGGGCCCGTTCGGGTCGCAATTCACCCCTCCACTTT.

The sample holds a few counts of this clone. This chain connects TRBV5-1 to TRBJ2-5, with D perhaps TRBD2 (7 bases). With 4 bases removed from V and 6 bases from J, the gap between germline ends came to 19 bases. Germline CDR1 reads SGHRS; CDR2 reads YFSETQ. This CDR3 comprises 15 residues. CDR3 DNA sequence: TGCGCCAGCAGCACTAAAGGGGGGGGCGGCCAGACCCAGTACTTC. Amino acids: CASSTKGGGGQTQYF.

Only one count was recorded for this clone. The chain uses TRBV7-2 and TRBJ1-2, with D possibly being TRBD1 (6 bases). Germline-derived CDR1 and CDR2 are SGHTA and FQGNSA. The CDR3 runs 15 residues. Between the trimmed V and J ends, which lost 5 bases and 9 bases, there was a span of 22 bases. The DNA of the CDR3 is TGTGCCAGCAGCCCCTGGACAGACCTCAACTGGAGCTACACCTTC. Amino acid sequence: CASSPWTDLNWSYTF. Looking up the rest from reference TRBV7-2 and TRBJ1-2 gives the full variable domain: GAGVSQSPSNKVTEKGKDVELRCDPISGHTALYWYRQSLGQGLEFLIYFQGNSAPDKSGLPSDRFSAERTGGSVSTLTIQRTQQEDSAVYLCASSPWTDLNWSYTFGSGTRLTVV.

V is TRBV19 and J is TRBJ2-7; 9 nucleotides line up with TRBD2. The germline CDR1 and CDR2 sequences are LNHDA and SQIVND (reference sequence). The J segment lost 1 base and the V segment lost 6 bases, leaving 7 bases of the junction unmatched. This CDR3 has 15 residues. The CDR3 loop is CASRVAGVESYEQYF. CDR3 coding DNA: TGTGCCAGTAGGGTAGCGGGAGTGGAGTCCTACGAGCAGTACTTC. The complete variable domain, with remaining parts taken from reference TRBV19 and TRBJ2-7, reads DGGITQSPKYLFRKEGQNVTLSCEQNLNHDAMYWYRQDPGQGLRLIYYSQIVNDFQKGDIAEGYSVSREKKESFPLTVTSAQKNPTAFYLCASRVAGVESYEQYFGPGTRLTVT.

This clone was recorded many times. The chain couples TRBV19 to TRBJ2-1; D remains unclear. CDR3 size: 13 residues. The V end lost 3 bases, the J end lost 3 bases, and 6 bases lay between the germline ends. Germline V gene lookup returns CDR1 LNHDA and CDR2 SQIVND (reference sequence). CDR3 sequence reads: CASSMTLYNEQFF. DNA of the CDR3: TGTGCCAGTAGTATGACACTCTACAATGAGCAGTTCTTC. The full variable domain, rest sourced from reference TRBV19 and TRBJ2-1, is DGGITQSPKYLFRKEGQNVTLSCEQNLNHDAMYWYRQDPGQGLRLIYYSQIVNDFQKGDIAEGYSVSREKKESFPLTVTSAQKNPTAFYLCASSMTLYNEQFFGPGTRLTVL.